Listed here are 19 T cell receptor beta chains from one sample, sequenced in a study of cytomegalovirus exposure and HLA in healthy donors. Primers included in the PCR were 60 Vbeta and 13 Jbeta primers. Libraries were prepared by immunoSEQ multiplex PCR; TCRdb keeps only in-frame clonotypes and omits some of them. The table has roughly 140,000 clones, roughly a tenth seen once; the top ten hold about 1.7%. The sample consisted of PBMCs. These receptors originate from a male donor in good health and CMV-seronegative.

This clone was seen a handful of times. The CDR3 coding sequence is TGTGCCAGCAGCTCTGAAAGGGGACAGCTCGGGGAGCAGTTCTTC. It translates to CASSSERGQLGEQFF. V gene TRBV5-4 combines with J gene TRBJ2-1; TRBD1 agrees at 7 bases. The CDR3 loop spans 15 amino acids. Germline V lookup: CDR1 SGHNT, CDR2 YYREEE (reference sequence). The trim removed 3 bases at V and 10 bases at J, leaving 13 bases unmatched.

This clone occurred a few times. This chain links TRBV5-1 with TRBJ1-1, with D unclear. Trimming pared 0 bases from V and 0 bases from J, leaving 12 bases between. The CDR3 has 16 residues. Germline CDR1 reads SGHRS; CDR2 reads YFSETQ. For the CDR3, the DNA is TGCGCCAGCAGCTTGGCCCTCTTTGCGGTGAACACTGAAGCTTTCTTT. Translating gives CASSLALFAVNTEAFF.

A few counts support this clone. V usage is TRBV6-5 and J usage is TRBJ2-1; 8 bases agree with TRBD2. The trim removed 5 bases at V and 4 bases at J, leaving 7 bases unmatched. CDR3 length equals 15 residues. The germline gives CDR1 MNHEY, CDR2 SVGAGI. CDR3 sequence: CASSPAGVGYNEQFF. As DNA, the CDR3 is TGTGCCAGCAGTCCAGCGGGAGTGGGTTACAATGAGCAGTTCTTC.

This clone was seen only a few times. The chain couples TRBV28 to TRBJ1-6; TRBD1 aligns across 9 bases. Germline V CDR1 and CDR2: MDHEN, SYDVKM. The CDR3 runs 14 residues. V dropped 7 bases and J dropped 9; count of bases not matched to a gene: 7. Written as DNA, the CDR3 is TGTGCCAGCACCCCCGGGACAGGGCTTTCACCCCTCCACTTT. Protein sequence: CASTPGTGLSPLHF.

This chain links TRBV4-3 with TRBJ2-7; TRBD1 might be the D (7 bases). The germline V gene encodes CDR1 LGHNA and CDR2 YSLEER. Trimming cost V 0 bases and J 0 bases, with 15 bases left between them. This CDR3 region has 17 residues. This CDR3 reads CASSQDIAQGGSYEQYF. The CDR3 DNA reads as TGCGCCAGCAGCCAAGATATTGCGCAGGGGGGCTCCTACGAGCAGTACTTC.

This clone occurred a few times. The junction does not match germline at one end; this may be a read error. This chain links TRBV14 with TRBJ2-5; D gene ambiguous. This CDR3 spans 13 amino acids. From germline, CDR1 is SGHDN and CDR2 FVKESK. CDR3 sequence: CAGSQDQEETQYF. The CDR3 bases are TGTGCCGGCAGCCAAGATCAGGAAGAGACCCAGTACTTC. The full variable domain, its missing parts supplied by reference TRBV14 and TRBJ2-5, is EAGVTQFPSHSVIEKGQTVTLRCDPISGHDNLYWYRRVMGKEIKFLLHFVKESKQDESGMPNNRFLAERTGGTYSTLKVQPAELEDSGVYFCAGSQDQEETQYFGPGTRLLVL.

This clone was observed a few times. The chain combines TRBV10-2 with TRBJ2-7; no firm D call. The ends were cut back, 2 bases at V and 4 bases at J, with 9 bases in the middle. This CDR3 is 13 amino acids long. CDR1 and CDR2 from the germline V gene are WSHSY and SAAADI. The CDR3 region is CASSEAPSYEQYF. CDR3 DNA sequence: TGCGCCAGCAGTGAGGCACCCAGTTACGAGCAGTACTTC.

The genes are TRBV7-9 and TRBJ1-1, with D unclear. There are 11 residues in the CDR3. V was clipped by 5 bases and J by 7 bases, with 8 bases between them. CDR1 and CDR2 from the germline V gene are SEHNR and FQNEAQ (reference sequence). CDR3 sequence reads: CASSLRSEAFF. The CDR3 region has the DNA TGTGCCAGCAGCCTAAGGAGTGAAGCTTTCTTT.

This clone was observed a few times. V is TRBV10-3 and J is TRBJ2-7; 8 bases fit TRBD1. V dropped 6 bases and J dropped 4; count of bases not matched to a gene: 5. The CDR3 covers 13 residues. Germline assignment: CDR1 ENHRY and CDR2 SYGVKD. The CDR3 DNA reads TGTGCCATCAGAGCCGACAGGGGTTACGAGCAGTACTTC. Encoded protein: CAIRADRGYEQYF.

The chain employs TRBV5-1 and TRBJ2-2, with TRBD1 matching 9 bases. J lost 1 base, V lost 0 bases, and 1 base had no gene match. The germline gives CDR1 SGHRS, CDR2 YFSETQ. The CDR3 sequence is 16 residues long. This CDR3 is CASSLGDRVNTGELFF. The CDR3 DNA is TGCGCCAGCAGCTTGGGGGACAGGGTGAACACCGGGGAGCTGTTTTTT.

V usage is TRBV7-2 and J usage is TRBJ1-1; TRBD1 is a possible D gene (5 bases). Trimming cost V 5 bases and J 7 bases, with 20 bases left between them. Per the germline V gene, CDR1 is SGHTA and CDR2 is FQGNSA. This CDR3 comprises 15 residues. CDR3 DNA: TGTGCCAGCAGCCCATCACGGGGGTCGGGGCTTGAAGCTTTCTTT. Its protein is CASSPSRGSGLEAFF.

The genes are TRBV28 and TRBJ1-1, with 8 bases identical to TRBD1. The CDR3 has 16 residues. Germline V gene data show CDR1 as MDHEN and CDR2 as SYDVKM. Unmatched junction bases numbered 8, after V lost 4 bases and J lost 1 base. The CDR3 coding sequence is TGTGCCAGCAGTTACCCACAGGGGGTCGGGAACACTGAAGCTTTCTTT. It is translated as CASSYPQGVGNTEAFF.

This clone showed up just a few times. V gene TRBV30 combines with J gene TRBJ1-3, with 10 bases that match TRBD1. Trimming took 4 bases from V and 2 from J; bases not matched to a gene: 11. The CDR3 is made up of 17 amino acids. Germline V gene lookup returns CDR1 GTSNPN and CDR2 SVGIG (reference sequence). The CDR3 region has the DNA TGTGCCTGGACCGTACCCCCGACAGGGGGCACTGGAAACACCATATATTTT. Amino acids: CAWTVPPTGGTGNTIYF.

The J gene is TRBJ2-2, the V gene TRBV6-5; TRBD2 agrees at 11 bases. The CDR3 totals 16 residues. Germline V gives CDR1 MNHEY, CDR2 SVGAGI. V gave up 2 bases and J gave up 4 bases; unmatched junction bases: 3. The DNA of the CDR3 is TGTGCCAGCAGTTACAGACTAGCGGGGAGCACCGGGGAGCTGTTTTTT. Its translation is CASSYRLAGSTGELFF.

This chain connects TRBV5-3 to TRBJ1-2, with D possibly being TRBD1 (6 bases). TRBV5-3 is classed as an ORF, of uncertain function. Trimming cost V 0 bases and J 0 bases, with 6 bases left between them. The CDR3 runs 14 residues. Here the CDR3 DNA reads TGTGCCAGAAGCTTGGACAGGGCTAACTATGGCTACACCTTC. Amino acids: CARSLDRANYGYTF.

Concerning this clone: At one of its ends the junction is not consistent with the germline gene, which may arise from a read error. The rearrangement joins TRBV5-1 to TRBJ2-7, with 9 nucleotides matching TRBD1. CDR1 SGHRS and CDR2 YFSETQ come from the germline V gene. CDR3 length: 13 amino acids. The CDR3 is CASSSTGQGTLDF. CDR3 sequence (DNA): TGCGCCAGCAGCTCGACCGGACAGGGGACTTTAGACTTC.

The V gene is TRBV5-1, the J gene TRBJ1-5; 8 bases line up with TRBD1. The CDR3 is 14 residues long. V gave up 4 bases and J gave up 4 bases; unmatched junction bases: 4. Looked up from germline, CDR1 is SGHRS and CDR2 is YFSETQ. In nucleotides, the CDR3 is TGCGCCAGCAGCGCCGGGACAGGTAATCAGCCCCAGCATTTT. It is translated as CASSAGTGNQPQHF.

This chain connects TRBV5-5 to TRBJ2-7; D may be TRBD1 (6 bases). This CDR3 is 15 amino acids long. Germline CDR1 and CDR2: SGHKS and YYEKEE (reference sequence). The V and J ends lost 4 bases and 3 bases respectively, with 17 bases between them. In DNA form, the CDR3 reads TGTGCCAGCAGCCCCAGGGGCTCTTTCTTCTACGAGCAGTACTTC. Its protein is CASSPRGSFFYEQYF.

This chain connects TRBV6-1 to TRBJ2-7; 8 bases map to TRBD1. The J segment lost 5 bases and the V segment lost 3 bases, leaving 9 bases of the junction unmatched. Germline-derived CDR1 and CDR2 are MNHNS and SASEGT. The CDR3 is made up of 15 amino acids. CDR3 in DNA: TGTGCCAGCAGTGAGTGGACAGGGCAGAACGACGAGCAGTACTTC. Amino acid sequence: CASSEWTGQNDEQYF.